What follows are 26 T cell receptor beta chains derived from one specimen sequenced in a study of T cell changes during pregnancy in multiple sclerosis. Profiling relied on immunoSEQ multiplex PCR, and the TCRdb table lists in-frame clones only, not all of them. The sample has more than 90,000 clones, about 91% seen once. The sample was peripheral blood, taken in the second trimester of pregnancy. These TCRs come from a female donor with multiple sclerosis, enrolled in a pregnancy study.

The chain joins TRBV5-1 to TRBJ2-2; D is perhaps TRBD1 (6 bases). Deletions cut 5 bases from V and 0 bases from J, with 11 bases between. CDR3 length: 15 amino acids. Germline V lookup: CDR1 SGHRS, CDR2 YFSETQ. The CDR3 DNA follows: TGCGCCAGCAGGTTACAGGGAACGAACACCGGGGAGCTGTTTTTT. Protein sequence: CASRLQGTNTGELFF.

The chain carries TRBV9 and TRBJ2-2; 8 bases are a match to TRBD2. Trimming took 0 bases from V and 2 from J; bases not matched to a gene: 12. CDR1 and CDR2 (germline): SGDLS, YYNGEE. The CDR3 runs to 19 residues. The CDR3 DNA follows: TGTGCCAGCAGCGTAGCAGGGCTAGCGGGTGTTCTAAACACCGGGGAGCTGTTTTTT. Translating it yields CASSVAGLAGVLNTGELFF.

DNA for the CDR3: TGTGCCAGCAGCTCCGCTCTGCGGGACTACGAGCAGTACTTC. Translated: CASSSALRDYEQYF. The V call is TRBV5-4, the J call TRBJ2-7, with D possibly being TRBD2 (6 bases). Trimming shortened V by 3 bases and J by 3 bases, and 13 bases separated the two germline ends. This CDR3 contains 14 residues. Germline loops: CDR1 SGHNT, CDR2 YYREEE (reference sequence).

This CDR3 is CATSRLRGINYGYTF. For the CDR3, the DNA is TGTGCCACCAGCAGACTCAGGGGGATTAACTATGGCTACACCTTC. This rearrangement joins TRBV15 to TRBJ1-2; 7 bases match TRBD1. Per the germline V gene, CDR1 is LNHNV and CDR2 is YYDKDF (reference sequence). This CDR3 has 15 residues. J lost 1 base, V lost 2 bases, and 4 bases had no gene match.

The chain recombines TRBV19 with TRBJ1-5; TRBD1 matches at 7 bases. The CDR3 totals 12 residues. Looked up from germline, CDR1 is LNHDA and CDR2 is SQIVND (reference sequence). The V and J ends lost 5 bases and 5 bases, in that order; junction bases with no gene match: 0. Here the CDR3 reads CASSGQDQPQHF. The CDR3 DNA follows: TGTGCCAGTAGTGGACAGGATCAGCCCCAGCATTTT. The variable domain in full, completed from reference TRBV19 and TRBJ1-5, reads DGGITQSPKYLFRKEGQNVTLSCEQNLNHDAMYWYRQDPGQGLRLIYYSQIVNDFQKGDIAEGYSVSREKKESFPLTVTSAQKNPTAFYLCASSGQDQPQHFGDGTRLSIL.

This chain links TRBV6-1 with TRBJ2-7; no definite D call. V lost 6 bases, J lost 0 bases, and 15 bases lay in between. The CDR3 totals 15 residues. Germline V gives CDR1 MNHNS, CDR2 SASEGT. CDR3 in DNA: TGTGCCAGCAGACAGACACATACCCCCTCCTACGAGCAGTACTTC. It codes for CASRQTHTPSYEQYF.

V and J are TRBV10-3 and TRBJ2-1, with D perhaps matching TRBD2 (5 bases). CDR1 is ENHRY and CDR2 is SYGVKD in the germline V gene. The CDR3 extends over 13 amino acids. V gave up 10 bases and J gave up 5 bases, with 15 bases separating them. CDR3 bases: TGTGCCACCCGGGGAACAGCCCACAATGAGCAGTTCTTC. It codes for CATRGTAHNEQFF.

This clone appeared once. The chain has TRBV7-8 and TRBJ2-2, with 8 bases fitting TRBD1. The germline gives CDR1 SGHVS, CDR2 FQNEAQ. J was trimmed by 6 bases and V by 5 bases; bases with no gene match: 11. The CDR3 totals 16 residues. The CDR3 here is CASSRVPGQGAGELFF. DNA of the CDR3: TGTGCCAGCAGCCGGGTTCCAGGACAGGGAGCCGGGGAGCTGTTTTTT.

The chain links TRBV7-2 to TRBJ2-5; D perhaps matches TRBD2 (6 bases). The CDR3 totals 14 residues. The V gene's germline CDR1 is SGHTA and CDR2 FQGNSA. The V end was cut by 4 bases, the J end by 1 base, with 10 bases between. CDR3 loop: CASSSRGLQETQYF. CDR3 nucleotide sequence: TGTGCCAGCAGCTCGCGGGGCCTCCAAGAGACCCAGTACTTC.

This rearrangement joins TRBV19 to TRBJ2-1, with 15 bases fitting TRBD2. V gave up 5 bases and J gave up 9 bases; unmatched junction bases: 8. Germline loops: CDR1 LNHDA, CDR2 SQIVND (reference sequence). This CDR3 has 16 residues. The CDR3 nucleotides read TGTGCCAGTAGTGCTTGGACTAGCGGGAGGGCCCTTGAGCAGTTCTTC. This codes for CASSAWTSGRALEQFF.

This rearrangement joins TRBV5-1 to TRBJ2-7; D may be TRBD2 (6 bases). The V end was cut by 0 bases, the J end by 3 bases, with 10 bases between. Germline V lookup: CDR1 SGHRS, CDR2 YFSETQ. The CDR3 has 14 amino acids. CDR3 in amino acids: CASSLGAGLYEQYF. CDR3 DNA: TGCGCCAGCAGCTTGGGCGCGGGACTCTACGAGCAGTACTTC.

About this clone itself: Other nucleotide sequences in the sample specify the same CDR3. The chain joins TRBV2 to TRBJ1-2; D remains unclear. Germline CDR1 reads SNHLY; CDR2 reads FYNNEI. This CDR3 comprises 11 residues. V lost 5 bases and J lost 4, with 5 bases in between. This chain's CDR3 is CASSLGYGYTF. The CDR3 DNA reads TGTGCCAGCAGTCTCGGCTATGGCTACACCTTC.

This clone came up once. The chain links TRBV18 to TRBJ2-7; possible D gene TRBD1, 6 bases. Germline V gene sequence: CDR1 KGHSH, CDR2 LQKENI. CDR3 length: 13 residues. V lost 5 bases and J lost 1, with 9 bases in between. CDR3 protein: CASSYRVSYEQYF. In nucleotides, the CDR3 is TGTGCCAGCTCATACAGGGTATCCTACGAGCAGTACTTC.

This chain joins TRBV11-3 and TRBJ2-5; 9 nucleotides agree with TRBD1. Trimming at V came to 3 bases and at J to 1 base, leaving 6 bases not matched to a gene. CDR3 length: 16 amino acids. Germline V gene sequence: CDR1 SGHNT, CDR2 YENEEA. The CDR3 nucleotides read TGTGCCAGCAGCTTCCGACAGGGGGGGATCCAAGAGACCCAGTACTTC. Protein product: CASSFRQGGIQETQYF.

The CDR3 DNA is TGTGCCACCAGCAGACGGCAGGTCAAAGAGACCCAGTACTTC. It is translated as CATSRRQVKETQYF. The rearrangement joins TRBV15 to TRBJ2-5; D unresolved. There are 14 residues in the CDR3. Germline CDR1 is LNHNV and CDR2 is YYDKDF (reference sequence). V was clipped by 2 bases and J by 3 bases, with 10 bases between them.

The chain combines TRBV30 with TRBJ2-2, with 9 positions matching TRBD2. V shed 0 bases, J shed 3 bases, and the junction held 11 bases outside the gene matches. CDR1 is GTSNPN, CDR2 SVGIG, per germline (reference sequence). The CDR3 contains 18 residues. CDR3 region: CAWSVPASGKWYTGELFF. The CDR3, as DNA: TGTGCCTGGAGTGTACCCGCTAGCGGGAAATGGTACACCGGGGAGCTGTTTTTT.

The table lists this clone with a count of one. V is TRBV27 and J is TRBJ2-6, with 12 bases aligning to TRBD2. There are 17 residues in the CDR3. CDR1 and CDR2 from the germline V gene are MNHEY and SMNVEV (reference sequence). Germline trimming cut 11 bases from V and 0 bases from J; bases unmatched to any gene: 8. The CDR3 region has the DNA TGTGCCTCGGGACTAGCGGGTGTGGTCTCTGGGGCCAACGTCCTGACTTTC. Translated, it gives CASGLAGVVSGANVLTF.

The chain is built from TRBV5-5 and TRBJ1-3; D call uncertain. The ends were cut back, 5 bases at V and 3 bases at J, with 15 bases in the middle. CDR3 size: 15 residues. Germline CDR1 SGHKS, CDR2 YYEKEE (reference sequence). The CDR3 DNA sequence: TGTGCCAGCAGTTCAGATTGGTCTTTTGGAAACACCATATATTTT. It is translated as CASSSDWSFGNTIYF.

The chain combines TRBV5-6 with TRBJ2-7; 8 bases are a match to TRBD2. J was trimmed by 5 bases and V by 4 bases; bases with no gene match: 5. CDR3 size: 13 residues. Germline lookup yields CDR1 SGHDT and CDR2 YYEEEE. The CDR3 DNA reads TGTGCCAGCAGCGGCGCGGGGGGCGACGAGCAGTACTTC. Translating it yields CASSGAGGDEQYF.

The rearrangement uses TRBV4-3 and TRBJ1-4, with TRBD1 identical over 8 bases. Germline V gene lookup returns CDR1 LGHNA and CDR2 YSLEER. With V trimmed by 3 bases and J by 8 bases, 11 bases remained unmatched. CDR3 size: 16 residues. CDR3 in DNA: TGCGCCAGCAGCCACGCCCGACAGGGGTTTCGGGAAAAACTGTTTTTT. Its protein product is CASSHARQGFREKLFF.

This clone has only a few counts. CDR3 sequence reads: CASRGGTGNDDEQYF. The CDR3 region has the DNA TGTGCCAGCAGGGGAGGGACAGGGAACGACGACGAGCAGTACTTC. The rearrangement joins TRBV6-6 to TRBJ2-7; 9 bases align to TRBD1. Germline values: CDR1 MNHNY, CDR2 SVGAGI (reference sequence). The CDR3 length is 15 residues. V dropped 6 bases and J dropped 5; count of bases not matched to a gene: 11.

This chain joins TRBV7-9 and TRBJ1-3; TRBD1 agrees at 8 bases. The germline gives CDR1 SEHNR, CDR2 FQNEAQ (reference sequence). The CDR3 is 15 amino acids. The trim removed 3 bases at V and 0 bases at J, leaving 1 base unmatched. The chain's CDR3 is CASSLGTGSGNTIYF. Written as DNA, the CDR3 is TGTGCCAGCAGCTTGGGGACAGGCTCTGGAAACACCATATATTTT.

The gene calls are TRBV2 and TRBJ1-4; D unclear. V lost 4 bases to trimming and J lost 11 bases, with 20 bases between them. CDR3 length equals 15 residues. CDR1 and CDR2 (germline): SNHLY, FYNNEI. The DNA for the CDR3 is TGTGCCAGCAGTGGGGAGGGAGCCCTGGGCGGCAAACTGTTTTTT. Translated: CASSGEGALGGKLFF.

CDR3 sequence (DNA): TGTGCCACCAGCAGAGATTGGCCAGGCAATCAGCCCCAGCATTTT. Amino acid sequence: CATSRDWPGNQPQHF. The chain uses TRBV15 and TRBJ1-5; no definite D call. The CDR3 sequence is 15 residues long. The germline gives CDR1 LNHNV, CDR2 YYDKDF (reference sequence). Trimming stripped 0 bases from V and 2 bases from J, with 8 bases between.

V usage is TRBV2 and J usage is TRBJ2-7; D may be TRBD2 (6 bases). Germline V CDR1 and CDR2: SNHLY, FYNNEI. The V and J ends lost 7 bases and 0 bases respectively, with 13 bases between them. CDR3 length: 14 residues. DNA of the CDR3: TGTGCCAGCAAGGAGGGCAGTAACTCCTACGAGCAGTACTTC. Encoded protein: CASKEGSNSYEQYF.

This chain links TRBV2 with TRBJ1-4; 8 bases are shared with TRBD1. Per the germline V gene, CDR1 is SNHLY and CDR2 is FYNNEI. Losses at the gene ends were 3 bases for V and 6 bases for J; bases not matched to a gene: 3. The CDR3 runs 14 residues. The CDR3 sequence: CASSDVQGDEKLFF. CDR3 nucleotides: TGTGCCAGCAGTGATGTACAGGGGGATGAAAAACTGTTTTTT.